The 15 T cell receptor beta chains below come from one sample, sequenced in a study of T cells in women clearing cervical HPV infection. Method: immunoSEQ multiplex PCR; TCRdb's copy keeps in-frame clones and lacks some. Its table records more than 20,000 clones. The sample comprised blood buffy coat. The receptors derive from a woman aged 18 to 75 with a cervical HPV16 infection that either progressed to CIN3+ or cleared (not recorded which).

Measured by frequency, this clone is medium-sized. The CDR3 extends 3 residues past the end of the read, so its final part is completed from the germline J gene. The rearrangement links TRBV19 to TRBJ1-2; D not certain. Germline CDR1 reads LNHDA; CDR2 reads SQIVND (reference sequence). Trimming removed 3 bases from V and 3 bases from J, with 20 bases in between. CDR3 length: 17 residues. CDR3 loop: CASSIGSRGGGDYGYTF. The DNA read from the CDR3 is TGTGCCAGTAGTATCGGCTCTCGGGGTGGCGGAGACTATGGC.

Points on this clone: The sequenced fragment ends 3 residues before the CDR3 boundary, so the rest is inferred from the germline J gene. The chain joins TRBV5-4 to TRBJ1-6; weak D call: TRBD1 (5 bases). The germline V gene encodes CDR1 SGHNT and CDR2 YYREEE (reference sequence). Trimming shortened V by 1 base and J by 8 bases, and 10 bases separated the two germline ends. This CDR3 has 14 amino acids. This CDR3 is CASSLTGGDSPLHF. CDR3 DNA (partial): TGTGCCAGCAGCTTGACAGGAGGGGATTCACCC.

As regards this clone: The read finishes 3 residues shy of the CDR3 end, and the germline J gene is used to complete it. J is TRBJ1-5 and V is TRBV27, with a weak D call TRBD1 (6 bases). Trimming stripped 0 bases from V and 3 bases from J, with 9 bases between. The CDR3 sequence is 15 residues long. Germline V gene data show CDR1 as MNHEY and CDR2 as SMNVEV (reference sequence). CDR3 DNA, as far as it was read: TGTGCCAGCAGTTTATCCGACAGGTTCAATCAGCCC. Its protein product is CASSLSDRFNQP. The entire CDR3 protein is CASSLSDRFNQPQHF.

As for this clone: The CDR3 goes on 3 residues after the read ends, and that part is filled in from the germline J gene. The V gene is TRBV18, the J gene TRBJ1-1; TRBD1 matches 7 bases. The CDR3 extends over 15 amino acids. Germline CDR1 is KGHSH and CDR2 is LQKENI. The trim removed 1 base at V and 2 bases at J, leaving 4 bases unmatched. The CDR3 protein is CASSPQGQRNTEAFF. The covered CDR3 bases are TGTGCCAGCTCACCACAGGGACAGAGAAACACTGAA.

As concerns this clone: A junction end diverges from the germline sequence, so it may reflect a read error. The read comes to an end 3 residues before the CDR3 does, leaving the germline J gene to fill in the end. The chain employs TRBV6-1 and TRBJ1-5, with D unresolved. This CDR3 contains 14 residues. Per the germline V gene, CDR1 is MNHNS and CDR2 is SASEGT. This chain's CDR3 is CASSEGRAGQPQHF. The covered CDR3 bases are TGTGCCAGCAGCGAAGGGAGGGCAGGTCAGCCC.

Points on this clone: The read halts 3 residues ahead of the CDR3 end, with the missing end drawn from the germline J gene. The chain links TRBV7-2 to TRBJ1-2; D not resolved. V was trimmed by 5 bases and J by 6 bases, leaving 13 bases between them. Looked up from germline, CDR1 is SGHTA and CDR2 is FQGNSA. CDR3 length equals 13 residues. The DNA read from the CDR3 is TGTGCCAGCAGCCGCCCGGGTATCGATGGC. This sequence encodes CASSRPGIDG. The CDR3, in full, reads CASSRPGIDGYTF.

CDR3 DNA (partial): TGTGCCAGCAGTTACTCTGCGCGGGAGGGTTCAGATACG. Amino acids: CASSYSAREGSDT. In full, the CDR3 reads CASSYSAREGSDTQYF. The chain combines TRBV6-2 or TRBV6-3 with TRBJ2-3; 9 bases align to TRBD2. The sequenced fragment ends 3 residues before the CDR3 boundary, so the rest is inferred from the germline J gene. Germline V gene data show CDR1 as MNHEY and CDR2 as SVGEGT. This CDR3 spans 16 amino acids. Unmatched junction bases numbered 5, after V lost 0 bases and J lost 4 bases.

Of note for this clone: The read is 3 residues too short to cover the CDR3 end, so that end is filled in from the germline J gene. The chain recombines TRBV6-1 with TRBJ1-1, with a tentative D call TRBD1 (5 bases). CDR1 is MNHNS, CDR2 SASEGT, per germline. The germline V and J ends were trimmed by 0 bases and 1 base, with 9 bases remaining between them. This CDR3 has 15 residues. The sequenced CDR3 bases are TGTGCCAGCAGTGAAGCCGTGGGGCAGAACACTGAA. Translation: CASSEAVGQNTE. The entire CDR3 sequence reads CASSEAVGQNTEAFF.

With respect to this clone: The read halts 3 residues ahead of the CDR3 end, with the missing end drawn from the germline J gene. The rearrangement links TRBV29-1 to TRBJ2-5; perhaps TRBD2 as D (5 bases). CDR1 is SQVTM, CDR2 ANQGSEA, per germline. The length of the CDR3 is 13 residues. V lost 6 bases and J 5 bases, leaving 16 bases between the germline ends. Partial CDR3 DNA: TGCAGCGTCCTTGTTCGGGGTTGGGAGACC. As protein: CSVLVRGWET. The CDR3 in full is CSVLVRGWETQYF.

As to this clone: The CDR3 is cut off 3 residues early in the read; its end comes from the germline J gene. Other DNA sequences of this sample code for an identical CDR3. The chain couples TRBV20-1 to TRBJ1-1; TRBD1 matches 9 bases. The germline gives CDR1 DFQATT, CDR2 SNEGSKA (reference sequence). The CDR3 totals 12 residues. The covered CDR3 bases are TGCAGTGCTACCGGGACAGGGTACCAA. This encodes CSATGTGYQ. The whole CDR3 sequence reads CSATGTGYQAFF.

In the case of this clone: The read ends 3 residues before the CDR3 terminus; that terminus is restored from the germline J gene. This rearrangement joins TRBV30 to TRBJ1-1, with D perhaps TRBD1 (5 bases). CDR3 length: 15 amino acids. V lost 3 bases and J lost 6, with 20 bases in between. Germline V gives CDR1 GTSNPN, CDR2 SVGIG (reference sequence). CDR3 bases read: TGTGCCTGGAGGGGGGGATACTTTTCCGACGCTGAA. Translating it yields CAWRGGYFSDAE. The full CDR3 protein reads CAWRGGYFSDAEAFF.

With regard to this clone: The sequenced fragment ends 3 residues before the CDR3 boundary, so the rest is inferred from the germline J gene. This chain joins TRBV18 and TRBJ1-4, with a possible D match to TRBD1 (5 bases). In germline, CDR1 is KGHSH, CDR2 LQKENI. The CDR3 is 13 amino acids. V lost 6 bases, J lost 8 bases, and 13 bases lay in between. Partial CDR3 DNA: TGTGCCAGCTCCCGCGGGGGGAACGAAAAA. It is translated as CASSRGGNEK. The complete CDR3 reads CASSRGGNEKLFF. Full variable domain (rest looked up from reference TRBV18 and TRBJ1-4): NAGVMQNPRHLVRRRGQEARLRCSPMKGHSHVYWYRQLPEEGLKFMVYLQKENIIDESGMPKERFSAEFPKEGPSILRIQQVVRGDSAAYFCASSRGGNEKLFFGSGTQLSVL.

Concerning this clone: The read stops 3 residues short of the end of the CDR3; the missing end is completed from the germline J gene. V and J are TRBV11-2 and TRBJ2-3, with TRBD2 identical over 8 bases. The V gene's germline CDR1 is SGHAT and CDR2 FQNNGV. After removal of 5 bases from V and 5 bases from J, the junction contained 6 bases not matched to a gene. The CDR3 has 14 residues. CDR3 loop: CASSPGLAVDTQYF. The CDR3 bases that were read are TGTGCCAGCAGCCCAGGACTAGCTGTAGATACG.

In regard to this clone: The observed sequence ends 3 residues before the CDR3 terminus, with the missing tail filled in from the germline J gene. The genes are TRBV27 and TRBJ2-7; a possible D gene is TRBD2 (5 bases). V lost 7 bases, J lost 1 base, and 11 bases lay in between. Germline V gene lookup returns CDR1 MNHEY and CDR2 SMNVEV (reference sequence). The CDR3 sequence is 13 residues long. Partial CDR3 DNA: TGTGCCAGCACCCGGACTGGATCCTACGAG. This sequence encodes CASTRTGSYE. The full CDR3 protein is CASTRTGSYEQYF.

Turning to this clone: The read terminates 3 residues before the CDR3 end, so the remaining end is supplied by the germline J gene. The rearrangement links TRBV2 to TRBJ1-5; possible D gene TRBD1, 6 bases. The V gene lost 3 bases and the J gene lost 3 bases, with 12 bases spanning the gap. The CDR3 spans 15 residues. From germline, CDR1 is SNHLY and CDR2 FYNNEI. CDR3 DNA (partial): TGTGCCAGCAGTGATCAGACAGGATACAATCAGCCC. Amino acids: CASSDQTGYNQP. The complete CDR3 protein is CASSDQTGYNQPQHF.